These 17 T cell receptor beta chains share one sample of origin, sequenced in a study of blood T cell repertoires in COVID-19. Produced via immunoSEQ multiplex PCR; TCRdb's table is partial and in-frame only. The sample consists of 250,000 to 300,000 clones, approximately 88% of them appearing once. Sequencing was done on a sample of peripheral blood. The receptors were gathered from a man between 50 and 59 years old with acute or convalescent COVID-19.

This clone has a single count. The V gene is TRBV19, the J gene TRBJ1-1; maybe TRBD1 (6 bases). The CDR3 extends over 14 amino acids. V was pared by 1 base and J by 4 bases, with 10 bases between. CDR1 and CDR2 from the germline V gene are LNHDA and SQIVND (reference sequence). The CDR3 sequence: CASSIAQGGTEAFF. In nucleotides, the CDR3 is TGTGCCAGTAGTATAGCACAGGGTGGCACTGAAGCTTTCTTT. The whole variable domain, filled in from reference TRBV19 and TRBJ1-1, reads DGGITQSPKYLFRKEGQNVTLSCEQNLNHDAMYWYRQDPGQGLRLIYYSQIVNDFQKGDIAEGYSVSREKKESFPLTVTSAQKNPTAFYLCASSIAQGGTEAFFGQGTRLTVV.

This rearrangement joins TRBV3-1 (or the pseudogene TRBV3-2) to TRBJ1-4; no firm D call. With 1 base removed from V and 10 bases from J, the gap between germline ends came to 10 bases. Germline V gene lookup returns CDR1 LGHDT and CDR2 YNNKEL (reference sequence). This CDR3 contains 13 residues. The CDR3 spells CASSQGPAVKLFF. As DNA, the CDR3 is TGTGCCAGCAGCCAAGGACCAGCGGTAAAACTGTTTTTT.

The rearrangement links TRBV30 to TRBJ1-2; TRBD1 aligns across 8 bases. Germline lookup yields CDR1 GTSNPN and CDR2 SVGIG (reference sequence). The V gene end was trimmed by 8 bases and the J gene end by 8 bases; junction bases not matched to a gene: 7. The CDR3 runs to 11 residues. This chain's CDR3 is CALRGLWGYTF. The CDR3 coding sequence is TGTGCCCTCAGGGGGCTATGGGGCTACACCTTC.

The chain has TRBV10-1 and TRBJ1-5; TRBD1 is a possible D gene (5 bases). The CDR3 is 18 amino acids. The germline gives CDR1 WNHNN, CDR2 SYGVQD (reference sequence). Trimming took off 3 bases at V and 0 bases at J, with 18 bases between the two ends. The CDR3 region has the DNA TGCGCCAGCAGTGATGAGGGTTTGGGACTCTATAGCAATCAGCCCCAGCATTTT. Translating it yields CASSDEGLGLYSNQPQHF.

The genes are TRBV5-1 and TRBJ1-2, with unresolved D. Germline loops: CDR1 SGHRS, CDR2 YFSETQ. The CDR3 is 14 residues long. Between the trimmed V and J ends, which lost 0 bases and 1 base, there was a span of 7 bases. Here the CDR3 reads CASSLGQNNYGYTF. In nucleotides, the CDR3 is TGCGCCAGCAGCTTGGGTCAGAATAACTATGGCTACACCTTC. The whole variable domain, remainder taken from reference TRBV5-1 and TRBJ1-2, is KAGVTQTPRYLIKTRGQQVTLSCSPISGHRSVSWYQQTPGQGLQFLFEYFSETQRNKGNFPGRFSGRQFSNSRSEMNVSTLELGDSALYLCASSLGQNNYGYTFGSGTRLTVV.

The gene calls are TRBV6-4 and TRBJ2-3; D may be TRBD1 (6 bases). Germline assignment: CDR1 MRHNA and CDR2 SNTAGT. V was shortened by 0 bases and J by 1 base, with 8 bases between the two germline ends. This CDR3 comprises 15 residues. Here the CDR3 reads CASSDSGHRTDTQYF. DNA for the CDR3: TGTGCCAGCAGTGACTCGGGACACCGCACAGATACGCAGTATTTT.

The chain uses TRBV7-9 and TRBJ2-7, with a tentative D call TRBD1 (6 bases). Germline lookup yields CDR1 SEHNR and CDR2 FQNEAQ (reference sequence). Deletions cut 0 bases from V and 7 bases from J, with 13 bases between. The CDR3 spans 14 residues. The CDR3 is CASSLAIVQGEQYF. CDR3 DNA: TGTGCCAGCAGCTTAGCGATTGTCCAGGGGGAGCAGTACTTC.

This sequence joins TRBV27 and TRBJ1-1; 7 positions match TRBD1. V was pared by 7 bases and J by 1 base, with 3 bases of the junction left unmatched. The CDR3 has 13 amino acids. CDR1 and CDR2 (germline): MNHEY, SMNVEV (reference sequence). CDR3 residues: CASTNRGNTEAFF. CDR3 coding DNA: TGTGCCAGCACCAACAGGGGGAACACTGAAGCTTTCTTT.

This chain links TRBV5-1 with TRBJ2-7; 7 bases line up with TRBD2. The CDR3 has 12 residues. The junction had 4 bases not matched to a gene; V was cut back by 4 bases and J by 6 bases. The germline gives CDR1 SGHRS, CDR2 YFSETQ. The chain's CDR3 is CASSPPGGEQYF. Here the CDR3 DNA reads TGCGCCAGCAGCCCGCCGGGGGGCGAGCAGTACTTC.

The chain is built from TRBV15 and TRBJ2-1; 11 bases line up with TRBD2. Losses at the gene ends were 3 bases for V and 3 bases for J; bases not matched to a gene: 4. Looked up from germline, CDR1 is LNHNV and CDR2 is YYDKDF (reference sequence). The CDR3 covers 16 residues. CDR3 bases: TGTGCCACCAGCAGTCAACTAGCGGGGGACTACAATGAGCAGTTCTTC. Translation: CATSSQLAGDYNEQFF.

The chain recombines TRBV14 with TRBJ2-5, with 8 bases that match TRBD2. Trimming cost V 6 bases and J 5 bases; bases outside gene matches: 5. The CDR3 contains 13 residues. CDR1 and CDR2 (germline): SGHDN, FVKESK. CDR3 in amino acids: CASSRWTSETQYF. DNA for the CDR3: TGTGCCAGCAGTCGGTGGACTAGCGAGACCCAGTACTTC.

Written as DNA, the CDR3 is TGTGCCAGCAGCCAAGATTGGGAGGGCCGGGGCTACACCTTC. It is translated as CASSQDWEGRGYTF. This chain links TRBV3-1 (or the pseudogene TRBV3-2) with TRBJ1-2; D not certain. The V gene's germline CDR1 is LGHDT and CDR2 YNNKEL (reference sequence). V was clipped by 0 bases and J by 8 bases, with 13 bases between them. This CDR3 has 14 amino acids.

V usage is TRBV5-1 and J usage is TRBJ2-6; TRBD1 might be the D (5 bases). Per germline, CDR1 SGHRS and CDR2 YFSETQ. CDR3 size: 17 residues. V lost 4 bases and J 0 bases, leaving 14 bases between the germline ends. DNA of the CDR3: TGCGCCAGCAGCCTAAACCCTCAGGGCTCTGGGGCCAACGTCCTGACTTTC. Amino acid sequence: CASSLNPQGSGANVLTF.

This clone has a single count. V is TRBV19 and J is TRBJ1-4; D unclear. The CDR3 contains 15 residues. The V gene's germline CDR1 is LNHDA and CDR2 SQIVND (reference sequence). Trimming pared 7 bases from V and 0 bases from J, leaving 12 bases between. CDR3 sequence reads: CASNRMTATNEKLFF. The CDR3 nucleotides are TGTGCCAGTAATAGGATGACTGCAACTAATGAAAAACTGTTTTTT.

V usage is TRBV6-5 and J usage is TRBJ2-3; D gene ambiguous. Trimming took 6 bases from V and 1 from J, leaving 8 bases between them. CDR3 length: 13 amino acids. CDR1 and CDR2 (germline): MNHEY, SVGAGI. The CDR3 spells CASSLPGTDTQYF. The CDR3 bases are TGTGCCAGCAGCCTCCCGGGCACAGATACGCAGTATTTT.

The chain's CDR3 is CASSILTEAEYSNQPQHF. In DNA form, the CDR3 reads TGTGCCAGCAGCATCTTGACAGAGGCCGAATATAGCAATCAGCCCCAGCATTTT. The V gene is TRBV5-5, the J gene TRBJ1-5; tentative D call: TRBD1 (5 bases). The V gene's germline CDR1 is SGHKS and CDR2 YYEKEE (reference sequence). The CDR3 totals 18 residues. With 4 bases removed from V and 0 bases from J, the gap between germline ends came to 20 bases.

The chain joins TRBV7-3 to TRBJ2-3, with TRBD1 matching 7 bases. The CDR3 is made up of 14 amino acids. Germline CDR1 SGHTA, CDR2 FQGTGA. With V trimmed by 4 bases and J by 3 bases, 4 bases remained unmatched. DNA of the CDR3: TGTGCCAGCAGCTCCCAGGGGGAGACAGATACGCAGTATTTT. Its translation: CASSSQGETDTQYF.